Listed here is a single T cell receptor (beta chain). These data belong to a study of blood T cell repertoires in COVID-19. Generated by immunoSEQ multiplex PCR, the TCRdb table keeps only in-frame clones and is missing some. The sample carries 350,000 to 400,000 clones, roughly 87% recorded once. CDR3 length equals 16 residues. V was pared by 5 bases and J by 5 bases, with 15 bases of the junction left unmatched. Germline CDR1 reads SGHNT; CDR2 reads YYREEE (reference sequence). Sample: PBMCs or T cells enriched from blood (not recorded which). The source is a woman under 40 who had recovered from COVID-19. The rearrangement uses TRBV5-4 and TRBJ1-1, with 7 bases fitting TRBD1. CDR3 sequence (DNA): TGTGCCAGCAGACACGACCCGGGACAGACGGTAACTGAAGCTTTCTTT. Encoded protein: CASRHDPGQTVTEAFF.